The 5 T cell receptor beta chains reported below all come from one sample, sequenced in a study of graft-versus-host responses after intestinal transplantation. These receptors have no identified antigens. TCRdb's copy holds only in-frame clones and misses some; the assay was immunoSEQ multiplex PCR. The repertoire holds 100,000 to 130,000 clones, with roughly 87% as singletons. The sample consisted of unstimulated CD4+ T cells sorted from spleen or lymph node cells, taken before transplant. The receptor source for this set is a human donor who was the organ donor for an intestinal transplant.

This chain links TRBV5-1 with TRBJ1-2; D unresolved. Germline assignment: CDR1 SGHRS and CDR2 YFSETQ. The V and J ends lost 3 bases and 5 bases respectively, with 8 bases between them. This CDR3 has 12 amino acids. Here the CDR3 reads CASSSREYGYTF. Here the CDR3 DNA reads TGCGCCAGCAGCTCCCGGGAATATGGCTACACCTTC.

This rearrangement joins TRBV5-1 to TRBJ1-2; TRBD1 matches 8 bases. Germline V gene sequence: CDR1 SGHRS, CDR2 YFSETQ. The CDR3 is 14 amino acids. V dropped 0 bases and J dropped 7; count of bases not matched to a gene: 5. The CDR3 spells CASSLDRGSGGYTF. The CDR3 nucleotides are TGCGCCAGCAGCTTGGACAGGGGGTCAGGTGGCTACACCTTC.

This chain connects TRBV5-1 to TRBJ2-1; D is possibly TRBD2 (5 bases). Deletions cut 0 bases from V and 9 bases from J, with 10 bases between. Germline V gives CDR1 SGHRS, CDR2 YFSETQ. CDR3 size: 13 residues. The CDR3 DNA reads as TGCGCCAGCAGCTTGGTCGGGGAGCCTGAGCAGTTCTTC. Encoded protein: CASSLVGEPEQFF.

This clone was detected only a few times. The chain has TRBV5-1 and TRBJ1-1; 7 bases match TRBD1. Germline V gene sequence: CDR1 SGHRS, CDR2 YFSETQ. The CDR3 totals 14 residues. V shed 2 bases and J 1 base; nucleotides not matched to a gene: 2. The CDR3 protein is CASSFRGGNTEAFF. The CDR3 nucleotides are TGCGCCAGCAGCTTCAGGGGGGGGAACACTGAAGCTTTCTTT.

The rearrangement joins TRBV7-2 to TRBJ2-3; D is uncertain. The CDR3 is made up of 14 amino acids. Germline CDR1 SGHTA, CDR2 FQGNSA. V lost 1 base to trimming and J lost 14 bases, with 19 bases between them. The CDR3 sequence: CASSLESHLPAPYF. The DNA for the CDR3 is TGTGCCAGCAGCTTAGAAAGTCACTTACCGGCCCCGTATTTT.